This TCR beta chain was recorded in a study of T cells in Graves' hyperthyroidism and ophthalmopathy. Study results and caveats: Ophthalmopathy and stable hyperthyroidism were told apart by a 13 V-J model.

With respect to this clonotype: Antigen specificity is unknown. A much larger clone differs by one base, so this may be a read error. Because the CDR3 is missing its conserved closing phenylalanine or tryptophan, this is likely a read error.

Trimming stripped 3 bases from V and 0 bases from J, with 15 bases between. Germline values: CDR1 SGHKS, CDR2 YYEKEE (reference sequence). The CDR3 loop spans 17 amino acids. Newly diagnosed hyperthyroidism patients aged 18 to 65 years had disease lasting under 2 months. RNA transcripts gave rise to amplified TCR beta CDR3 regions. HTBI primers drove first-round RT-PCR of the TCR CDR3. TCRdb re-derived calls from the multiplex PCR reads in MiXCR, one entry per CDR3 protein. This sample has about 360,000 distinct CDR3 sequences, with about 14% found just once. Material: blood. The chain is built from TRBV5-5 and TRBJ1-4; no reliable D call. The clonotype comes from a man between 25 and 39 years old with Graves' hyperthyroidism that later progressed to Graves' ophthalmopathy. The CDR3 nucleotides are TGTGCCAGCAGCTCAAGGGAGGCTGACCCAACTAATGAAAAACTGTTTCTT. Translated: CASSSREADPTNEKLFL.